This passage covers 7 T cell receptor beta chains from one sample sequenced in a study of shared clonotypes between healthy human individuals. Using immunoSEQ multiplex PCR, the repertoire was profiled, and TCRdb retains in-frame clones only, with some absent. Found here are more than 2,000,000 clones, roughly nine tenths of them singletons; the top ten hold more than 0.12%. What was sequenced was naive CD4+ T cells sorted from blood. The subset denotes: CD45RA+ positively selected. The receptor set was obtained from a man between 18 and 29 years old in good health.

CDR3 protein: CASSKALWGQETQYF. In nucleotides, the CDR3 is TGTGCCAGCAGCAAAGCGCTTTGGGGCCAAGAGACCCAGTACTTC. The rearrangement uses TRBV21-1 and TRBJ2-5. TRBV21-1 is shown as a pseudogene. The CDR3 is made up of 15 amino acids.

The chain combines TRBV9 with TRBJ1-6; D is uncertain. Germline V gene lookup returns CDR1 SGDLS and CDR2 YYNGEE. V was trimmed by 0 bases and J by 2 bases, leaving 12 bases between them. The length of the CDR3 is 17 residues. In DNA, the CDR3 is TGTGCCAGCAGCGTAGGAGGCGCGTGGGCCTATAATTCACCCCTCCACTTT. Translated, it gives CASSVGGAWAYNSPLHF.

This clone was observed once. The chain uses TRBV10-2 and TRBJ1-3; D unresolved. Germline V CDR1 and CDR2: WSHSY, SAAADI. CDR3 length: 16 amino acids. V gave up 0 bases and J gave up 4 bases, with 13 bases separating them. As DNA, the CDR3 is TGCGCCAGCAGTGAGTCGACCCCCGGAGCCGGAAACACCATATATTTT. Protein sequence: CASSESTPGAGNTIYF.

The rearrangement uses TRBV11-2 and TRBJ1-1, with D tentatively TRBD1 (6 bases). The CDR3 contains 15 residues. CDR1 SGHAT and CDR2 FQNNGV come from the germline V gene. The germline V and J ends were trimmed by 4 bases and 0 bases, with 12 bases remaining between them. This CDR3 is CASSSRQALNTEAFF. As DNA, the CDR3 is TGTGCCAGCAGCTCCCGACAGGCTTTGAACACTGAAGCTTTCTTT.

This clone showed up just once. The genes are TRBV11-2 and TRBJ1-1; 7 nucleotides agree with TRBD1. Germline CDR1 is SGHAT and CDR2 is FQNNGV. The CDR3 is 12 amino acids. Trimming at V came to 5 bases and at J to 7 bases, leaving 4 bases not matched to a gene. CDR3 region: CASSRGQIEAFF. The CDR3 nucleotides are TGTGCCAGCAGCCGGGGACAGATTGAAGCTTTCTTT.

DNA of the CDR3: TGTGCCAGCAGCCAAGACGGACAGGGGTATCAGCCCCAGCATTTT. Translated: CASSQDGQGYQPQHF. The J gene is TRBJ1-5, the V gene TRBV4-2; 9 bases line up with TRBD1. Germline trimming cut 0 bases from V and 5 bases from J; bases unmatched to any gene: 2. The CDR3 length is 15 residues. Germline CDR1 reads LGHNA; CDR2 reads YNFKEQ.

This clone was picked up one time. The chain couples TRBV27 to TRBJ2-7; D call uncertain. The germline V gene has CDR1 MNHEY and CDR2 SMNVEV (reference sequence). The CDR3 sequence is 15 residues long. V gave up 3 bases and J gave up 3 bases, with 15 bases separating them. As DNA, the CDR3 is TGTGCCAGCAGTTTTGAGGTTACCCTCGGCTACGAGCAGTACTTC. Its translation is CASSFEVTLGYEQYF.